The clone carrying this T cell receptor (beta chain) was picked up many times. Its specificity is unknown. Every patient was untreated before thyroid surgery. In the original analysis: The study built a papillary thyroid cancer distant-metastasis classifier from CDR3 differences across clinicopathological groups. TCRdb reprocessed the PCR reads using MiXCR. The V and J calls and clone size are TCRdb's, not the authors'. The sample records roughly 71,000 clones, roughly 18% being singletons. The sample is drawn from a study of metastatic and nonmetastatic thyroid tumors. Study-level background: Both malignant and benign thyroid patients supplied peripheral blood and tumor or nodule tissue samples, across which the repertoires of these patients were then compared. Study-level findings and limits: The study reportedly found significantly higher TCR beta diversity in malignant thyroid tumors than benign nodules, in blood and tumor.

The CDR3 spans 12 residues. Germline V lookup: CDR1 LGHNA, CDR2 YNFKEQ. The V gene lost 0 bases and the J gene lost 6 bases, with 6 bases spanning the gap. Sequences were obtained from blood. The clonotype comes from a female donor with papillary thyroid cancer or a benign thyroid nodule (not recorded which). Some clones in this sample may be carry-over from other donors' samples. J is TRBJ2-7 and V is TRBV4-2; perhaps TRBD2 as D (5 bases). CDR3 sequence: CASSQERGEQYF. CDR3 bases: TGTGCCAGCAGCCAAGAACGGGGCGAGCAGTACTTC.